The clone carrying this T cell receptor (beta chain) was observed at least ten times. Its antigen remains unknown. These data belong to a study of CD8 T cells in ankylosing spondylitis. Researchers built TCR beta libraries using quantitative 5'-RACE with molecular barcodes. MiXCR, applied by TCRdb to the 5' RACE reads, yields one record per CDR3 protein. The data show about 220,000 distinct CDR3 sequences, around 7.9% seen once. CDR1 and CDR2 from the germline V gene are ENHRY and SYGVKD. The CDR3 spans 16 residues. V was clipped by 11 bases and J by 3 bases; unmatched bases: 11. Study results and limitations: Relatively rare in peripheral blood, disease-linked clones were also CD8+. In the blood and synovial fluid of reactive arthritis, some motif variants had been previously reported. There was a TCR beta motif, made of roughly eight highly homologous variants, that appeared characteristic of ankylosing spondylitis blood. Matched ankylosing spondylitis synovial fluid reportedly contained a significantly enriched population of disease-linked clones.

V gene TRBV10-3 combines with J gene TRBJ2-7; 15 bases match TRBD2. The receptor's source is a male donor with ankylosing spondylitis. Material for sequencing was blood, either unsorted or a sorted T cell fraction (not recorded which). The CDR3 coding sequence is TGTGCCGTGCGGGGACTAGCGGGAGGACCAGGCTACGAGCAGTACTTC. Its protein product is CAVRGLAGGPGYEQYF.